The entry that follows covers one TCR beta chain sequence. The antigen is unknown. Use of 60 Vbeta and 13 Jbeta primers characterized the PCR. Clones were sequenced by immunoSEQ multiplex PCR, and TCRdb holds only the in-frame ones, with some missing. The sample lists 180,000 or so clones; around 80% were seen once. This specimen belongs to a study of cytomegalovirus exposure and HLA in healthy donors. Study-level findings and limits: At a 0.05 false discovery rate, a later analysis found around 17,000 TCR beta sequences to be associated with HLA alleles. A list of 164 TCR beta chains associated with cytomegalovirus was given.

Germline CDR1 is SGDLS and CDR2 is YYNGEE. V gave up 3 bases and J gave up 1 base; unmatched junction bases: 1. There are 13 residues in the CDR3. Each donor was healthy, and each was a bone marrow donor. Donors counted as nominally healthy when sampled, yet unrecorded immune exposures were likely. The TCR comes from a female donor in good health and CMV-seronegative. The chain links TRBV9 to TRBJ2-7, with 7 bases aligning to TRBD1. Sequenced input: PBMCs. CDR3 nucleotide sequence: TGTGCCAGCAGCGAGGGACAGTCCTACGAGCAGTACTTC. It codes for CASSEGQSYEQYF.